A selection of T cell receptor beta chains follows, all from one sample in a study of CD8 T cells in Susac syndrome. One entry per CDR3 protein, called by TCRdb with MiXCR from the immunoSEQ multiplex PCR reads. Among tens of thousands of distinct CDR3 sequences, around 94% were seen once, and the ten largest hold 0.27%. Source material: CD8+ T cells from PBMCs. The receptors shown here come from a human donor in good health. Both conserved end residues are part of each CDR3. A D gene is named only where the DNA matches it firmly. Rows may omit the clone size; those that give it use once, few, many or a size class.

D gene	V gene	clone size	CDR3 length	J gene	CDR3 protein	CDR3 DNA
TRBD1	TRBV7-9	NA	19	TRBJ1-5	CASSLSGTGPYGVNQPQHF	TGTGCCAGCAGCTTAAGCGGGACAGGTCCTTACGGAGTCAATCAGCCCCAGCATTTT
NA	TRBV6-1	NA	13	TRBJ2-7	CASSGGIAYEQYF	TGTGCCAGCAGTGGTGGAATAGCCTACGAGCAGTACTTC
TRBD1	TRBV20-1	once	16	TRBJ2-5	CSARGGTGGPQETQYF	TGCAGTGCTAGAGGGGGAACAGGGGGCCCCCAAGAGACCCAGTACTTC
TRBD2	TRBV20-1	few	14	TRBJ2-7	CSATGTSASYEQYF	TGCAGTGCTACCGGGACTAGCGCCTCCTACGAGCAGTACTTC
NA	TRBV20-1	NA	14	TRBJ2-7	CSAISTPASYEQYF	TGCAGTGCTATTTCGACCCCGGCATCCTACGAGCAGTACTTC
TRBD1	TRBV4-3	NA	16	TRBJ1-4	CASSQDRGQANEKLFF	TGCGCCAGCAGCCAGGACAGGGGGCAGGCTAATGAAAAACTGTTTTTT
NA	TRBV6-2/TRBV6-3	NA	11	TRBJ2-7	CASSSLYEQYF	TGTGCCAGCAGCTCGCTCTACGAGCAGTACTTC
TRBD1	TRBV19	NA	13	TRBJ1-4	CASTSSPTGKLFF	TGTGCCAGTACCTCTTCCCCGACAGGGAAACTGTTTTTT
NA	TRBV9	NA	14	TRBJ2-7	CASSVVPSSYEQYF	TGTGCCAGCAGCGTAGTTCCAAGCTCCTACGAGCAGTACTTC
NA	TRBV6-1	once	15	TRBJ2-1	CASSEEESGANEQFF	TGTGCCAGCAGTGAAGAAGAGTCCGGGGCCAATGAGCAGTTCTTC
TRBD1	TRBV7-9	NA	13	TRBJ1-2	CASSLRDRDGYTF	TGTGCCAGCAGCTTAAGGGACAGGGATGGCTACACCTTC
NA	TRBV29-1	NA	18	TRBJ2-7	CSVEDQFGNGTGRYEQYF	NA
NA	TRBV7-8	NA	15	TRBJ2-7	CASSPRVRGWHEQYF	TGTGCCAGCAGCCCGAGAGTTAGGGGTTGGCACGAGCAGTACTTC
NA	TRBV4-3	NA	15	TRBJ1-2	CASSLLGDPLKGYTF	TGCGCCAGCAGCCTCCTAGGGGACCCTCTGAAGGGCTACACCTTC
NA	TRBV7-9	NA	13	TRBJ1-5	CASSDWGNQPQHF	TGTGCCAGCAGCGACTGGGGGAATCAGCCCCAGCATTTT
TRBD1	TRBV7-2	NA	14	TRBJ1-6	CASSRDRENSPLHF	TGTGCCAGCAGCCGGGACAGGGAAAATTCACCCCTCCACTTT
TRBD1	TRBV18	NA	15	TRBJ1-1	CASSPSWDRNTEAFF	TGTGCCAGCTCACCCAGTTGGGACAGGAACACTGAAGCTTTCTTT
NA	TRBV12-3/TRBV12-4	NA	15	TRBJ2-5	CASRWRGQRGETQYF	TGTGCCAGCCGTTGGAGGGGGCAGCGAGGAGAGACCCAGTACTTC
NA	TRBV18	NA	14	TRBJ2-7	CASSPGAAFYEQYF	TGTGCCAGCTCACCAGGGGCAGCCTTTTACGAGCAGTACTTC
NA	TRBV28	NA	10	TRBJ2-7	CATSGYEQYF	TGTGCCACCTCGGGATACGAGCAGTACTTC
NA	TRBV5-5	NA	15	TRBJ2-7	CASTKRMQAPYEQYF	TGTGCCAGCACCAAGAGGATGCAGGCACCCTACGAGCAGTACTTC
TRBD2	TRBV6-1	NA	15	TRBJ2-2	CASSLSGGTTGELFF	TGTGCCAGCAGTCTTAGCGGGGGAACTACCGGGGAGCTGTTTTTT
NA	TRBV12-3/TRBV12-4	NA	14	TRBJ1-2	CASSLSLDSWDYTF	TGTGCCAGCAGTTTAAGCCTGGACAGTTGGGACTACACCTTC
NA	TRBV7-9	NA	14	TRBJ2-5	CASSLTGPQETQYF	TGTGCCAGCAGCCTAACGGGCCCCCAAGAGACCCAGTACTTC
NA	TRBV20-1	NA	16	TRBJ2-7	CSARGGIAQSSYEQYF	TGCAGTGCTAGAGGGGGAATAGCGCAGAGCTCCTACGAGCAGTACTTC
NA	TRBV19	NA	16	TRBJ2-6	CASSIDLGSGANVLTF	TGTGCCAGTAGTATCGATTTGGGGTCTGGGGCCAACGTCCTGACTTTC
TRBD2	TRBV6-2/TRBV6-3	NA	15	TRBJ2-1	CASSYSSGGYNEQFF	TGTGCCAGCAGTTACTCTAGCGGGGGCTACAATGAGCAGTTCTTC
TRBD1	TRBV7-9	NA	16	TRBJ2-2	CASSSVDRANTGELFF	TGTGCCAGCAGTTCGGTGGACAGGGCCAACACCGGGGAGCTGTTTTTT